Following are 17 T cell receptor beta chains from one sample sequenced in a study of blood T cell repertoires in COVID-19. Profiling relied on immunoSEQ multiplex PCR, and the TCRdb table lists in-frame clones only, not all of them. This sample has 100,000 or so clones, with about 86% found just once. Sequencing used PBMCs or T cells enriched from blood (not recorded which). The receptors were gathered from a woman aged 45-65 years who had recovered from COVID-19.

The chain uses TRBV27 and TRBJ1-1; 11 nucleotides align to TRBD1. CDR1 is MNHEY and CDR2 is SMNVEV in the germline V gene (reference sequence). V shed 4 bases, J shed 6 bases, and the junction held 7 bases outside the gene matches. The CDR3 consists of 15 residues. In DNA form, the CDR3 reads TGTGCCAGCAGTTCTTGGACAGGGGGCAGGGCTGAAGCTTTCTTT. Protein product: CASSSWTGGRAEAFF.

In this sample, this clone turned up once. The chain links TRBV13 to TRBJ2-2, with D maybe TRBD1 (5 bases). In germline, CDR1 is PRHDT, CDR2 FYEKMQ (reference sequence). This CDR3 has 13 residues. Trimming left V 5 bases short and J 3 bases short, with 7 bases between. CDR3 in DNA: TGTGCCAGCAGCGACAGCGACACCGGGGAGCTGTTTTTT. Amino acids: CASSDSDTGELFF.

The rearrangement links TRBV5-4 to TRBJ2-5; D not resolved. V lost 1 base and J 3 bases, leaving 4 bases between the germline ends. Germline V gene sequence: CDR1 SGHNT, CDR2 YYREEE (reference sequence). The CDR3 loop spans 12 amino acids. CDR3 region: CASSLTEETQYF. The DNA of the CDR3 is TGTGCCAGCAGCTTGACAGAAGAGACCCAGTACTTC.

The chain couples TRBV28 to TRBJ1-2; 11 bases agree with TRBD1. The V and J ends lost 6 bases and 4 bases, in that order; junction bases with no gene match: 4. Germline V gene lookup returns CDR1 MDHEN and CDR2 SYDVKM. The CDR3 extends over 14 amino acids. The CDR3 loop is CASSLGQGVYGYTF. The CDR3 DNA reads TGTGCCAGCAGCTTGGGACAGGGGGTCTATGGCTACACCTTC.

The J gene is TRBJ2-7, the V gene TRBV10-2; 7 bases agree with TRBD1. With 3 bases clipped from V and 2 bases from J, the junction kept 4 bases outside the gene matches. The CDR3 extends over 14 amino acids. The germline CDR1 and CDR2 sequences are WSHSY and SAAADI. CDR3 sequence: CASSDRTGPYEQYF. The CDR3 DNA sequence: TGCGCCAGCAGTGACCGGACAGGCCCCTACGAGCAGTACTTC.

V and J are TRBV5-6 and TRBJ1-1, with a weak D call TRBD1 (5 bases). The CDR3 has 15 residues. The germline V and J ends were trimmed by 3 bases and 4 bases, with 16 bases remaining between them. Germline V CDR1 and CDR2: SGHDT, YYEEEE. This CDR3 reads CASSWGLRGSTEAFF. As DNA, the CDR3 is TGTGCCAGCAGCTGGGGACTTCGGGGCAGCACTGAAGCTTTCTTT.

The V gene is TRBV2, the J gene TRBJ1-2, with TRBD1 identical over 10 bases. The trim removed 4 bases at V and 6 bases at J, leaving 11 bases unmatched. There are 16 residues in the CDR3. Looked up from germline, CDR1 is SNHLY and CDR2 is FYNNEI. CDR3 nucleotide sequence: TGTGCCAGCAGTGCCGACAGGGGGCGCGGACTGAATGGCTACACCTTC. This encodes CASSADRGRGLNGYTF.

This clone was detected only once. The V and J genes are TRBV5-1 and TRBJ2-1; D remains ambiguous. The CDR3 extends over 18 amino acids. Germline CDR1 SGHRS, CDR2 YFSETQ. The V gene lost 2 bases and the J gene lost 9 bases, with 27 bases spanning the gap. The CDR3 DNA is TGCGCCAGCAGCTTACTCAGCCGGTGGGCCGCTTTCAGTAGTGAGCAGTTCTTC. Protein sequence: CASSLLSRWAAFSSEQFF.

The chain carries TRBV19 and TRBJ1-3, with a tentative D call TRBD1 (6 bases). The CDR3 is 15 residues long. CDR1 and CDR2 from the germline V gene are LNHDA and SQIVND (reference sequence). The V gene lost 7 bases and the J gene lost 4 bases, with 17 bases spanning the gap. The CDR3 coding sequence is TGTGCCAGTACCTCGGGACAAGGTACCGGAAACACCATATATTTT. Its protein is CASTSGQGTGNTIYF. The whole variable domain, filled in from reference TRBV19 and TRBJ1-3, reads DGGITQSPKYLFRKEGQNVTLSCEQNLNHDAMYWYRQDPGQGLRLIYYSQIVNDFQKGDIAEGYSVSREKKESFPLTVTSAQKNPTAFYLCASTSGQGTGNTIYFGEGSWLTVV.

The genes are TRBV5-1 and TRBJ1-1, with D maybe TRBD1 (6 bases). This CDR3 is 14 amino acids long. Germline CDR1 is SGHRS and CDR2 is YFSETQ. Trimming removed 0 bases from V and 5 bases from J, with 11 bases in between. CDR3 protein: CASSLDGGSTEAFF. CDR3 DNA: TGCGCCAGCAGCTTGGATGGGGGCAGTACTGAAGCTTTCTTT.

This clone was seen a single time. V is TRBV6-5 and J is TRBJ1-1, with D unresolved. The germline CDR1 and CDR2 sequences are MNHEY and SVGAGI. The CDR3 has 12 amino acids. V was trimmed by 3 bases and J by 9 bases, leaving 11 bases between them. The CDR3 reads CASSYRAQKAFF. Here the CDR3 DNA reads TGTGCCAGCAGTTATCGTGCACAGAAAGCTTTCTTT.

This rearrangement joins TRBV18 to TRBJ2-5; 10 bases line up with TRBD2. V shed 2 bases and J 5 bases; nucleotides not matched to a gene: 8. This CDR3 is built from 16 residues. In germline, CDR1 is KGHSH, CDR2 LQKENI. The CDR3 sequence: CASSPGVAGGMETQYF. For the CDR3, the DNA is TGTGCCAGCTCACCAGGAGTAGCGGGGGGCATGGAGACCCAGTACTTC.

The chain combines TRBV4-1 with TRBJ2-3, with D possibly TRBD2 on 6 matching bases. V lost 4 bases and J 3 bases, leaving 11 bases between the germline ends. CDR1 MGHRA and CDR2 YSYEKL come from the germline V gene. The CDR3 length is 14 residues. CDR3 DNA: TGCGCCAGCAGCCGAGGAGGGAAGACAGATACGCAGTATTTT. It codes for CASSRGGKTDTQYF.

This chain uses TRBV3-1 (or the pseudogene TRBV3-2) with TRBJ2-7; 8 bases are a match to TRBD2. Trimming at V came to 4 bases and at J to 0 bases, leaving 5 bases not matched to a gene. The CDR3 contains 15 residues. Germline V lookup: CDR1 LGHDT, CDR2 YNNKEL (reference sequence). This chain's CDR3 is CASSLGSGDSYEQYF. The DNA of the CDR3 is TGTGCCAGCAGCCTTGGTAGCGGGGACTCCTACGAGCAGTACTTC.

The J gene is TRBJ2-1, the V gene TRBV28, with 9 positions matching TRBD1. Unmatched junction bases numbered 4, after V lost 1 base and J lost 6 bases. The germline CDR1 and CDR2 sequences are MDHEN and SYDVKM. The CDR3 has 15 amino acids. CDR3 in amino acids: CASSLSGQGGNEQFF. The CDR3 DNA sequence: TGTGCCAGCAGTTTATCGGGACAGGGTGGCAATGAGCAGTTCTTC.

This clone was detected only a few times. The V call is TRBV5-1, the J call TRBJ1-1, with D perhaps matching TRBD1 (5 bases). There are 14 residues in the CDR3. Looked up from germline, CDR1 is SGHRS and CDR2 is YFSETQ. Trimming took 4 bases from V and 2 from J, leaving 12 bases between them. CDR3 nucleotide sequence: TGCGCCAGCAGCCCAGCAGGGACTAACACTGAAGCTTTCTTT. Protein product: CASSPAGTNTEAFF.

The chain recombines TRBV15 with TRBJ1-5; a possible D gene is TRBD1 (6 bases). The CDR3 runs 19 residues. With 1 base removed from V and 0 bases from J, the gap between germline ends came to 19 bases. Germline-derived CDR1 and CDR2 are LNHNV and YYDKDF (reference sequence). The CDR3 DNA follows: TGTGCCACCAGCAGAGGCCGGGGGGCCAGACTGTATAGCAATCAGCCCCAGCATTTT. Its translation: CATSRGRGARLYSNQPQHF.